Listed here is a single T cell receptor (beta chain). The data were taken from a study of cytomegalovirus exposure and HLA in healthy donors. Use of 60 Vbeta and 13 Jbeta primers characterized the PCR. The table came from immunoSEQ multiplex PCR; TCRdb's copy has only in-frame clones and leaves some out. The profile shows under 200,000 clones, roughly 79% of them singletons. CDR3 size: 15 residues. CDR1 is SGHVS and CDR2 is FQNEAQ in the germline V gene. With 1 base removed from V and 0 bases from J, the gap between germline ends came to 7 bases. The sample comprised PBMCs. This receptor was identified in a young man in good health and CMV-seronegative. This rearrangement joins TRBV7-8 to TRBJ1-3; unclear D gene. The CDR3: CASSLDTSSGNTIYF. The CDR3 DNA reads as TGTGCCAGCAGCTTAGATACCAGCTCTGGAAACACCATATATTTT.